The 25 T cell receptor beta chains in this list originate from one sample, sequenced in a study of shared T cell receptors in the human thymus. The table came from immunoSEQ multiplex PCR; TCRdb's copy has only in-frame clones and leaves some out. The top ten clones hold 0.0085% to 0.012% of a sample with hundreds of thousands of clones, roughly 88% of them seen once. The same data also went into a second study, on human thymus T cells.

Sequenced input: thymocytes. These receptors originate from a boy in the first two years of life with a congenital heart defect.

In nucleotides, the CDR3 is TGTGCCAGTAGCCCGGGGGGGGAAAACTCCTACGAGCAGTACTTC. This codes for CASSPGGENSYEQYF. This chain joins TRBV19 and TRBJ2-7, with TRBD2 matching 8 bases. Germline values: CDR1 LNHDA, CDR2 SQIVND (reference sequence). The CDR3 runs to 15 residues. With V trimmed by 6 bases and J by 0 bases, 7 bases remained unmatched.

The V call is TRBV25-1, the J call TRBJ2-5, with 7 bases fitting TRBD2. The CDR3 extends over 15 amino acids. Trimming took 2 bases from V and 5 from J; bases not matched to a gene: 8. Germline V CDR1 and CDR2: MGHDK, SYGVNS. The CDR3 here is CASSEPSAGVETQYF. CDR3 nucleotides: TGTGCCAGCAGTGAACCCTCGGCGGGAGTGGAGACCCAGTACTTC.

The CDR3 coding sequence is TGCGCCAGCACCCGGACAGGGAGGGGGGCAGATACGCAGTATTTT. Protein sequence: CASTRTGRGADTQYF. J is TRBJ2-3 and V is TRBV10-2, with D perhaps matching TRBD1 (8 bases). V was shortened by 7 bases and J by 4 bases, with 18 bases between the two germline ends. Germline CDR1 WSHSY, CDR2 SAAADI. The CDR3 is made up of 15 amino acids.

The J gene is TRBJ1-1, the V gene TRBV12-5; possibly TRBD1 for D (6 bases). The CDR3 is 15 amino acids. Germline V gene sequence: CDR1 LGHNT, CDR2 FRNRAP. V lost 0 bases and J 0 bases, leaving 8 bases between the germline ends. The CDR3 is CASGLVGQLNTEAFF. The DNA for the CDR3 is TGTGCTAGTGGTTTGGTAGGACAGCTGAACACTGAAGCTTTCTTT.

This clone was picked up a small number of times. The chain links TRBV5-4 to TRBJ1-2; unclear D gene. The CDR3 covers 13 residues. Trimming took off 4 bases at V and 2 bases at J, with 9 bases between the two ends. CDR1 is SGHNT and CDR2 is YYREEE in the germline V gene (reference sequence). Here the CDR3 reads CASSRTGNYGYTF. CDR3 sequence (DNA): TGTGCCAGCAGCCGGACGGGGAACTATGGCTACACCTTC.

This chain joins TRBV4-3 and TRBJ1-4; D is unclear. The CDR3 sequence is 20 residues long. Trimming took off 0 bases at V and 0 bases at J, with 20 bases between the two ends. CDR1 and CDR2 from the germline V gene are LGHNA and YSLEER. The CDR3 DNA sequence: TGCGCCAGCAGCCAAGATCAGAGGAAGGAGACGTTTGCAACTAATGAAAAACTGTTTTTT. As protein: CASSQDQRKETFATNEKLFF.

The genes are TRBV29-1 and TRBJ1-1, with D maybe TRBD1 (5 bases). The CDR3 has 16 amino acids. Per the germline V gene, CDR1 is SQVTM and CDR2 is ANQGSEA. Trimming took off 1 base at V and 0 bases at J, with 15 bases between the two ends. The DNA for the CDR3 is TGCAGCGTTGAAGCAGGGAAGGTGCTCCTGAACACTGAAGCTTTCTTT. This gives the protein CSVEAGKVLLNTEAFF.

The chain is built from TRBV4-1 and TRBJ1-1; TRBD1 matches 7 bases. The V gene end was trimmed by 0 bases and the J gene end by 7 bases; junction bases not matched to a gene: 8. The CDR3 consists of 15 residues. The germline CDR1 and CDR2 sequences are MGHRA and YSYEKL. CDR3 DNA sequence: TGCGCCAGCAGCCAAGAGGTTACAGGGGCGCGTGAAGCTTTCTTT. Translation: CASSQEVTGAREAFF.

The chain recombines TRBV14 with TRBJ1-1; D is unresolved. Trimming took off 1 base at V and 1 base at J, with 10 bases between the two ends. In germline, CDR1 is SGHDN, CDR2 FVKESK. The length of the CDR3 is 15 residues. The CDR3 region has the DNA TGTGCCAGCAGCCAAGTGGAGGTGGAGAACACTGAAGCTTTCTTT. Amino acids: CASSQVEVENTEAFF.

The chain recombines TRBV6-5 with TRBJ2-7, with 10 bases identical to TRBD1. The V gene's germline CDR1 is MNHEY and CDR2 SVGAGI. With 5 bases clipped from V and 2 bases from J, the junction kept 6 bases outside the gene matches. This CDR3 region has 15 residues. The CDR3: CASSPSTGGAYEQYF. The CDR3, as DNA: TGTGCCAGCAGTCCCTCGACAGGGGGCGCCTACGAGCAGTACTTC.

The chain combines TRBV4-2 with TRBJ2-7, with a weak D call TRBD1 (6 bases). Deletions cut 0 bases from V and 2 bases from J, with 11 bases between. Germline lookup yields CDR1 LGHNA and CDR2 YNFKEQ. The CDR3 extends over 15 amino acids. Here the CDR3 reads CASSQDTDRPYEQYF. The CDR3 coding sequence is TGTGCCAGCAGCCAAGATACGGACAGACCCTACGAGCAGTACTTC.

The chain carries TRBV13 and TRBJ2-7, with 16 bases that match TRBD2. CDR3 length equals 17 residues. The V gene's germline CDR1 is PRHDT and CDR2 FYEKMQ (reference sequence). Trimming cost V 5 bases and J 5 bases; bases outside gene matches: 9. The chain's CDR3 is CASSRPGTSGRAHEQYF. The DNA of the CDR3 is TGTGCCAGCAGCCGTCCCGGGACTAGCGGGAGGGCCCACGAGCAGTACTTC.

In nucleotides, the CDR3 is TGCAGTGCTTCCCAGGATGGCTACACCTTC. Residues: CSASQDGYTF. The chain employs TRBV20-1 and TRBJ1-2, with no clear D. V shed 5 bases and J shed 6 bases, with 7 bases lying between them. Per the germline V gene, CDR1 is DFQATT and CDR2 is SNEGSKA (reference sequence). CDR3 length: 10 residues.

CDR3 region: CASRTGGSSYTF. The CDR3 region has the DNA TGCGCCAGCAGAACAGGGGGCTCGAGCTACACCTTC. V gene TRBV10-2 combines with J gene TRBJ1-2, with TRBD1 matching over 9 bases. Germline loops: CDR1 WSHSY, CDR2 SAAADI. The CDR3 runs 12 residues. V shed 6 bases, J shed 9 bases, and the junction held 5 bases outside the gene matches.

V gene TRBV6-5 combines with J gene TRBJ2-7, with 10 nucleotides matching TRBD1. This CDR3 comprises 13 residues. Germline V gives CDR1 MNHEY, CDR2 SVGAGI. Germline trimming cut 4 bases from V and 6 bases from J; bases unmatched to any gene: 3. CDR3 coding DNA: TGTGCCAGCAGTTCGGACAGGGGGAGCGAGCAGTACTTC. Protein sequence: CASSSDRGSEQYF.

This chain links TRBV4-3 with TRBJ1-2; D is undetermined. V was trimmed by 1 base and J by 0 bases, leaving 6 bases between them. Germline V gene sequence: CDR1 LGHNA, CDR2 YSLEER. The CDR3 is 14 amino acids. The CDR3 DNA sequence: TGCGCCAGCAGCCAAGTTACAGCTAACTATGGCTACACCTTC. It translates to CASSQVTANYGYTF.

V gene TRBV5-5 combines with J gene TRBJ1-1; possible D gene TRBD1, 6 bases. Germline lookup yields CDR1 SGHKS and CDR2 YYEKEE (reference sequence). Trimming removed 3 bases from V and 0 bases from J, with 15 bases in between. The CDR3 covers 16 residues. The CDR3 here is CASSSLTGFMNTEAFF. In nucleotides, the CDR3 is TGTGCCAGCAGCTCATTGACAGGATTCATGAACACTGAAGCTTTCTTT.

The chain combines TRBV4-3 with TRBJ2-5, with 12 bases fitting TRBD2. The ends lost 2 bases at V and 1 base at J; junction bases unmatched: 5. Germline loops: CDR1 LGHNA, CDR2 YSLEER. CDR3 length: 17 residues. Here the CDR3 DNA reads TGCGCCAGCAGCCAAATTCTAGCGGGAGGGGTCCAAGAGACCCAGTACTTC. As protein: CASSQILAGGVQETQYF.

The chain combines TRBV28 with TRBJ1-1; the match to TRBD1 covers 8 bases. Losses at the gene ends were 10 bases for V and 1 base for J; bases not matched to a gene: 8. From germline, CDR1 is MDHEN and CDR2 SYDVKM. The CDR3 runs to 14 residues. This chain's CDR3 is CATGEDRENTEAFF. CDR3 coding DNA: TGTGCCACCGGAGAGGACAGGGAGAACACTGAAGCTTTCTTT.

This chain's CDR3 is CASSLEGTTKSHSEQFF. In nucleotides, the CDR3 is TGTGCCAGCAGCTTGGAGGGGACTACTAAATCTCATTCTGAGCAGTTCTTC. The rearrangement links TRBV5-6 to TRBJ2-1, with 7 bases lining up with TRBD2. Germline V gene lookup returns CDR1 SGHDT and CDR2 YYEEEE. After removal of 0 bases from V and 9 bases from J, the junction contained 15 bases not matched to a gene. The CDR3 runs to 17 residues. The whole variable domain, filled in from reference TRBV5-6 and TRBJ2-1, reads DAGVTQSPTHLIKTRGQQVTLRCSPKSGHDTVSWYQQALGQGPQFIFQYYEEEERQRGNFPDRFSGHQFPNYSSELNVNALLLGDSALYLCASSLEGTTKSHSEQFFGPGTRLTVL.

V gene TRBV7-2 combines with J gene TRBJ2-7; D remains unclear. V dropped 0 bases and J dropped 3 bases, with 9 bases sitting between them. Germline V gene lookup returns CDR1 SGHTA and CDR2 FQGNSA. CDR3 length equals 14 residues. CDR3 DNA sequence: TGTGCCAGCAGCTTAGCGCGATTTTACTACGAGCAGTACTTC. It specifies CASSLARFYYEQYF.

The V and J genes are TRBV5-6 and TRBJ2-3; the match to TRBD2 covers 8 bases. This CDR3 has 18 amino acids. V lost 3 bases, J lost 10 bases, and 22 bases stayed unmatched. The germline V gene encodes CDR1 SGHDT and CDR2 YYEEEE. CDR3 nucleotides: TGTGCCAGCAGCTGGGGGGCGGTAAGCGGGAGTCCCCTTAAGGCGCAGTATTTT. This gives the protein CASSWGAVSGSPLKAQYF.

The chain links TRBV27 to TRBJ2-1; the match to TRBD1 covers 12 bases. This CDR3 is 15 amino acids long. CDR1 and CDR2 from the germline V gene are MNHEY and SMNVEV (reference sequence). V lost 4 bases to trimming and J lost 9 bases; unmatched junction nucleotides: 7. The CDR3 DNA reads TGTGCCAGCAGTTCATCGGGACAGGGGGCAGGTGAGCAGTTCTTC. Its translation is CASSSSGQGAGEQFF.

This clone occurred once. This chain joins TRBV7-2 and TRBJ1-2; D perhaps matches TRBD1 (5 bases). Germline V gene sequence: CDR1 SGHTA, CDR2 FQGNSA. The CDR3 spans 16 residues. Trimming left V 2 bases short and J 0 bases short, with 13 bases between. The DNA of the CDR3 is TGTGCCAGCAGCTTAAGTGTCAGGGCCGCTAACTATGGCTACACCTTC. It specifies CASSLSVRAANYGYTF.

The chain employs TRBV21-1 and TRBJ2-5; TRBD1 is the table's D call and was not checked against the DNA. TRBV21-1 is a pseudogene segment. This CDR3 is 14 amino acids long. In DNA form, the CDR3 reads TGTGCCAGCAGCACCGGGACATGGGAAGAGACCCAGTACTTC. Its translation: CASSTGTWEETQYF.